This TCR beta chain originates from a study of blood T cell repertoires in COVID-19. The wider study: Spain, Italy and the United States supplied samples that represented acute and convalescent COVID-19.

TCRdb keeps only in-frame clones here, not all; method: immunoSEQ multiplex PCR. The sample holds roughly 150,000 clones; about four fifths are singletons and the top ten take approximately 0.5%. The CDR3 totals 12 residues. Germline V CDR1 and CDR2: GTSNPN, SVGIG (reference sequence). Trimming removed 3 bases from V and 5 bases from J, with 7 bases in between. The chain employs TRBV30 and TRBJ1-4; no definite D call. This clonotype was sampled from a man between 60 and 75 years old with acute or convalescent COVID-19. Sequencing used peripheral blood. CDR3 sequence: CAWSPYNEKLFF. The CDR3 bases are TGTGCCTGGAGCCCCTACAATGAAAAACTGTTTTTT. The variable domain in full, with the rest retrieved from reference TRBV30 and TRBJ1-4, is SQTIHQWPATLVQPVGSPLSLECTVEGTSNPNLYWYRQAAGRGLQLLFYSVGIGQISSEVPQNLSASRPQDRQFILSSKKLLLSDSGFYLCAWSPYNEKLFFGSGTQLSVL.